This is a list of T cell receptor beta chains from one sample in a study of OX40 agonist ivuxolimab in advanced cancers. This table comes from immunoSEQ multiplex PCR, and its TCRdb copy is limited to in-frame clones, with some not included. The table has roughly 86,000 clones, around 89% seen once; the top ten hold around 7%. The sample in question was CD4+ or CD8+ T cells sorted from blood, obtained in a trial of the OX40 agonist ivuxolimab. The receptor set was obtained from an adult with an advanced solid tumor such as melanoma, head and neck, liver or kidney cancer. The CDR3 runs from the conserved cysteine through the conserved F or W. Each record gives: D gene, clone size, J gene, CDR3 length, V gene, CDR3 protein, CDR3 DNA. A D gene is named only where the DNA matches it firmly. The listing skips clone size in some rows; elsewhere it reads once, few, many or a size class.

>TRBD2|NA|TRBJ2-2|16|TRBV6-5
CASSYGLAAYTGELFF
TGTGCCAGCAGTTACGGGCTAGCGGCTTATACCGGGGAGCTGTTTTTT
>TRBD1|few|TRBJ2-7|14|TRBV5-1
CASSFDDRGLEQYF
TGCGCCAGCAGTTTTGACGACAGGGGACTCGAGCAGTACTTC
>TRBD2|NA|TRBJ2-1|15|TRBV27
CASSFGTSGGGEQFF
TGTGCCAGCAGTTTCGGGACTAGCGGAGGGGGTGAGCAGTTCTTC
>TRBD2|NA|TRBJ2-7|15|TRBV7-9
CASSFSRESPYEQYF
TGTGCCAGCAGCTTCTCGCGGGAGTCCCCCTACGAGCAGTACTTC
>NA|NA|TRBJ2-2|10|TRBV7-2
CAGDTGELFF
TGTGCCGGGGACACCGGGGAGCTGTTTTTT
>NA|NA|TRBJ2-3|15|TRBV6-1
CASSEIIRGTDTQYF
TGTGCCAGCAGTGAGATTATCAGGGGAACCGATACGCAGTATTTT
>NA|NA|TRBJ2-2|15|TRBV27
CASSLYRENTGELFF
TGTGCCAGCAGTTTGTACAGGGAAAACACCGGGGAGCTGTTTTTT
>NA|NA|TRBJ2-5|14|TRBV9
CASSAGRNQETQYF
TGTGCCAGCAGCGCCGGACGGAACCAAGAGACCCAGTACTTC
>TRBD2|NA|TRBJ2-2|17|TRBV9
CASSAPGTSGYTGELFF
TGTGCCAGCAGCGCCCCCGGGACTAGCGGCTACACCGGGGAGCTGTTTTTT
>NA|NA|TRBJ1-5|15|TRBV27
CASSSRAGAGQPQHF
TGTGCCAGCAGTTCTCGGGCCGGGGCGGGACAGCCCCAGCATTTT
>NA|few|TRBJ2-2|19|TRBV5-1
CASSLVPGKALSNTGELFF
TGCGCCAGCAGCTTGGTCCCGGGGAAGGCGTTATCCAACACCGGGGAGCTGTTTTTT
>NA|few|TRBJ1-5|15|TRBV4-1
CASSQTELSNQPQHF
TGCGCCAGCAGCCAAACGGAACTTAGCAATCAGCCCCAGCATTTT
>NA|NA|TRBJ2-5|10|TRBV28
CASRQETQYF
TGTGCCAGCAGACAAGAGACCCAGTACTTC
>NA|NA|TRBJ2-5|15|TRBV4-1
CASSVAQSGWETQYF
TGCGCCAGCAGCGTAGCACAGTCCGGCTGGGAGACCCAGTACTTC
>TRBD1|once|TRBJ2-3|17|TRBV27
CASRQIGGRLGTDTQYF
TGTGCCAGCAGACAAATAGGGGGCCGCTTGGGCACAGATACGCAGTATTTT
>TRBD1|NA|TRBJ1-2|15|TRBV7-8
CASSWTGAGPYGYTF
TGTGCCAGCAGCTGGACAGGGGCCGGACCATATGGCTACACCTTC
>NA|NA|TRBJ1-2|11|TRBV30
CASLRDYGYTF
TGTGCCTCGCTGCGGGACTATGGCTACACCTTC
>TRBD1|NA|TRBJ1-2|14|TRBV6-1
CASRGTGGWYGYTF
TGTGCCAGCAGGGGGACAGGGGGCTGGTATGGCTACACCTTC
>TRBD2|NA|TRBJ2-3|18|TRBV5-1
CASSLGLAGYPGTDTQYF
TGCGCCAGCAGCTTGGGCCTAGCGGGATATCCTGGCACAGATACGCAGTATTTT
>NA|once|TRBJ2-7|12|TRBV18
CASSRVSYEQYF
TGTGCCAGCTCACGAGTCTCCTACGAGCAGTACTTC
>TRBD1|NA|TRBJ1-2|14|TRBV7-9
CASSLRGGDYGYTF
TGTGCCAGCAGCTTGCGAGGGGGCGACTATGGCTACACCTTC
>NA|NA|TRBJ1-1|14|TRBV6-6
CASSYAQVGGEAFF
TGTGCCAGCAGTTACGCCCAGGTAGGCGGCGAAGCTTTCTTT
>NA|once|TRBJ2-3|14|TRBV29-1
CSVEADGSTDTQYF
TGCAGCGTTGAAGCGGACGGTAGCACAGATACGCAGTATTTT
>NA|NA|TRBJ2-7|12|TRBV29-1
CSVEGRPYEQYF
TGCAGCGTTGAAGGGAGACCCTACGAGCAGTACTTC
>NA|NA|TRBJ2-2|14|TRBV5-4
CASSTVQGTGELFF
TGTGCCAGCAGTACGGTACAGGGCACCGGGGAGCTGTTTTTT
>TRBD2|NA|TRBJ2-1|15|TRBV7-3
CASSSGLAGFNEQFF
TGTGCCAGCAGCTCGGGACTAGCGGGGTTCAATGAGCAGTTCTTC
>NA|NA|TRBJ1-5|13|TRBV27
CASSRQSNQPQHF
TGTGCCAGCAGTCGACAGAGCAATCAGCCCCAGCATTTT
>NA|NA|TRBJ2-7|14|TRBV6-5
CASSPALSPYEQYF
TGTGCCAGCAGTCCGGCCCTATCTCCCTACGAGCAGTACTTC
>TRBD1|NA|TRBJ2-5|15|TRBV5-1
CASSLGTGGAETQYF
TGCGCCAGCAGCTTAGGGACAGGGGGAGCGGAGACCCAGTACTTC
>TRBD2|NA|TRBJ2-2|15|TRBV27
CASSLGLAGNGELFF
TGTGCCAGCAGTTTAGGACTAGCGGGTAACGGGGAGCTGTTTTTT
>NA|NA|TRBJ1-2|12|TRBV5-1
CASTSEGFGYTF
TGCGCCAGCACATCGGAGGGGTTCGGCTACACCTTC
>NA|NA|TRBJ1-5|15|TRBV6-1
CASSLNSGESQPQHF
TGTGCCAGCAGCCTGAATTCGGGGGAAAGTCAGCCCCAGCATTTT
>TRBD1|NA|TRBJ1-1|15|TRBV7-9
CASSLDRGPNTEAFF
TGTGCCAGCAGCTTAGATAGGGGGCCGAACACTGAAGCTTTCTTT
>NA|NA|TRBJ1-6|13|TRBV25-1
CASSEQGNSPLHF
TGTGCCAGCAGTGAACAGGGAAATTCACCCCTCCACTTT
>TRBD1|NA|TRBJ1-1|14|TRBV5-4
CASSLTGGRTEAFF
TGTGCCAGCAGCTTGACAGGGGGAAGGACTGAAGCTTTCTTT
>NA|NA|TRBJ1-2|12|TRBV30
CAWSMGAYGYTF
TGTGCCTGGAGTATGGGGGCCTATGGCTACACCTTC
>TRBD1|NA|TRBJ1-4|14|TRBV5-5
CATSQTGANEKLFF
TGTGCCACCAGCCAAACAGGGGCTAATGAAAAACTGTTTTTT
>NA|NA|TRBJ2-3|16|TRBV9
CASSVAGSSYTDTQYF
TGTGCCAGCAGCGTAGCCGGTAGCAGTTACACAGATACGCAGTATTTT
>NA|NA|TRBJ1-5|15|TRBV23-1
CASSQLGESNQPQHF
TGCGCCAGCAGTCAACTAGGGGAGAGCAATCAGCCCCAGCATTTT
>NA|few|TRBJ1-5|13|TRBV10-1
CASSEGDDQPQHF
TGCGCCAGCAGTGAAGGGGATGATCAGCCCCAGCATTTT
>NA|NA|TRBJ2-7|12|TRBV7-9
CASSLQGYEQYF
TGTGCCAGCAGCCTACAGGGCTACGAGCAGTACTTC
>NA|medium-sized|TRBJ1-1|16|TRBV11-2
CASSLGGSFMNTEAFF
TGTGCCAGCAGCTTAGGGGGCTCATTCATGAACACTGAAGCTTTCTTT
>NA|NA|TRBJ2-7|16|TRBV5-1
CASSLVFLASKNEQYF
TGCGCCAGCAGCTTGGTTTTTCTGGCTAGCAAAAACGAGCAGTACTTC
>TRBD1|NA|TRBJ1-1|14|TRBV7-2
CASSPGQMGTEAFF
TGTGCCAGCAGCCCGGGACAGATGGGAACTGAAGCTTTCTTT
>NA|NA|TRBJ1-3|14|TRBV9
CASTAGGSGNTIYF
TGTGCCAGCACCGCGGGGGGATCTGGAAACACCATATATTTT
>TRBD1|NA|TRBJ1-1|12|TRBV11-2
CASSLVTGEAFF
TGTGCCAGCAGCCTAGTGACAGGGGAAGCTTTCTTT
>TRBD2|once|TRBJ2-3|16|TRBV15
CATSAERGLGTDTQYF
TGTGCCACCAGCGCCGAGAGGGGACTAGGGACAGATACGCAGTATTTT
>TRBD2|few|TRBJ2-3|14|TRBV2
CASSDSGRGDTQYF
TGTGCCAGCAGTGATAGCGGGAGGGGCGATACGCAGTATTTT
>NA|NA|TRBJ2-1|10|TRBV2
CASNGGEQFF
TGTGCCAGCAACGGAGGTGAGCAGTTCTTC
>TRBD2|NA|TRBJ2-3|15|TRBV19
CASSIGGGSADTQYF
TGTGCCAGTAGTATCGGCGGGGGTTCAGCAGATACGCAGTATTTT
>TRBD1|few|TRBJ2-7|14|TRBV7-8
CASSFRDRAWEQYF
TGTGCCAGCAGCTTTCGGGACAGGGCTTGGGAGCAGTACTTC
>NA|NA|TRBJ2-7|14|TRBV27
CASSLGMGVGEQYF
TGTGCCAGCAGTCTAGGGATGGGGGTGGGGGAGCAGTACTTC